This TCR beta chain was captured by sequencing in a study of spatial heterogeneity in lung cancer. As for the study in general: An average of more than ten raw reads was observed per unique TCR and UMI combination. Study-level findings and limits: The study found that expanded intratumoral alpha and beta TCR counts tracked tumor mutation counts.

This clonotype was observed many times. Its antigen is unknown. Time point specified: sample taken at primary tumor resection. Samples were obtained from 70 or so donors, all untreated early-stage non-small cell lung cancer patients. Without sorting, whole RNA was sequenced from tumor, nontumor lung or frozen PBMC. The CDR3 covers 14 residues. Per germline, CDR1 MNHEY and CDR2 SVGAGI. Trimming cost V 3 bases and J 5 bases, with 10 bases left between them. TCRdb analysed the 5' RACE reads with MiXCR anew, one entry per CDR3 protein. The sample holds around 10,000 distinct CDR3 sequences, over 11% seen once.

This specimen consisted of lung tumor tissue, obtained at surgery. This rearrangement joins TRBV6-5 to TRBJ2-2; possibly TRBD2 for D (5 bases). The TCR originated in a male donor with early-stage non-small cell lung cancer. As DNA, the CDR3 is TGTGCCAGCAGTTATGGTGGAGGAACCGGGGAGCTGTTTTTT. Its translation is CASSYGGGTGELFF.